This T cell receptor beta chain was sequenced in a study of blood T cell repertoires in COVID-19. Study as a whole: Acute and convalescent COVID-19 specimens originated in the United States, Italy and Spain.

Adults between roughly 18 and 89 years of age took part from 24 US areas. Symptom resolution, clearance, or two negative PCRs marked donors in Cohort 3 as recovered. Per the authors' pipeline: Amplification of reference gene primers provided the estimated nucleated cell counts. This table comes from immunoSEQ multiplex PCR, and its TCRdb copy is limited to in-frame clones, with some not included. That table gives V, J and clone size, and the DNA gave D and trimming. The sample carries under 250,000 clones, 65% to 85% recorded once. This CDR3 comprises 12 residues. Germline-derived CDR1 and CDR2 are LGHNT and FRNRAP. The ends were cut back, 7 bases at V and 1 base at J, with 4 bases in the middle.

This clonotype was obtained from a woman in her sixties who had recovered from COVID-19. Sequenced sample: PBMCs or T cells enriched from blood (not recorded which). This chain joins TRBV12-5 and TRBJ2-2; the D is unclear. The CDR3 protein is CASALNTGELFF. The DNA of the CDR3 is TGTGCTAGTGCCCTGAACACCGGGGAGCTGTTTTTT.